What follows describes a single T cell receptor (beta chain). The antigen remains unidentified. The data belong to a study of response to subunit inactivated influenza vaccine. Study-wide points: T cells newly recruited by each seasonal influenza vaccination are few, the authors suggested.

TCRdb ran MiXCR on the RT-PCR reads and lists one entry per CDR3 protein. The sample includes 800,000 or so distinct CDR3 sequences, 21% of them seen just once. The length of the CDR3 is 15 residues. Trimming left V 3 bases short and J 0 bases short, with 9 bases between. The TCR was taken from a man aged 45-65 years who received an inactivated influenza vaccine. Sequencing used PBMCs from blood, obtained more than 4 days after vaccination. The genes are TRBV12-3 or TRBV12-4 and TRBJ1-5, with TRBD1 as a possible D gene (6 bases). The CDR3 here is CASSLYRASNQPQHF. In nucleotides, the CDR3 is TGTGCCAGCAGTTTGTACAGGGCTAGCAATCAGCCCCAGCATTTT.